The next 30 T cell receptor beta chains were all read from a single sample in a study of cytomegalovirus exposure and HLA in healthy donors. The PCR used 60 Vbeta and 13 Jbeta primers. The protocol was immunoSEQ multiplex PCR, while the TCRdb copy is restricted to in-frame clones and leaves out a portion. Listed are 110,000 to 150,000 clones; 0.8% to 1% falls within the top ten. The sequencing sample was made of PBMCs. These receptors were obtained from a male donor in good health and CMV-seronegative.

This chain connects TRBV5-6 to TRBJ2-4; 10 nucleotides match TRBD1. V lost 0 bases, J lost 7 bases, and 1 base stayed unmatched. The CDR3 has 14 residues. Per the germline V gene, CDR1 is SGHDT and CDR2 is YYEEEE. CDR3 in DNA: TGTGCCAGCAGCTTGGTGGGACAGGGGAACATTCAGTACTTC. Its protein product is CASSLVGQGNIQYF. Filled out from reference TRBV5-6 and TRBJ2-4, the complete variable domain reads DAGVTQSPTHLIKTRGQQVTLRCSPKSGHDTVSWYQQALGQGPQFIFQYYEEEERQRGNFPDRFSGHQFPNYSSELNVNALLLGDSALYLCASSLVGQGNIQYFGAGTRLSVL.

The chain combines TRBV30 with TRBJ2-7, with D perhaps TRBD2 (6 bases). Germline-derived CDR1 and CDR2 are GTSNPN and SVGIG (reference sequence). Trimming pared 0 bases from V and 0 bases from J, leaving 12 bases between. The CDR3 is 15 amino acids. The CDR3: CAWSVWEAVSYEQYF. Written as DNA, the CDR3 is TGTGCCTGGAGTGTATGGGAGGCAGTCTCCTACGAGCAGTACTTC.

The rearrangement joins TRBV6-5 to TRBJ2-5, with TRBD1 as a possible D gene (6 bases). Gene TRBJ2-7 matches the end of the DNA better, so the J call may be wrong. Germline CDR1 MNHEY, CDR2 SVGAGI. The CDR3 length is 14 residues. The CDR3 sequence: CASSYSRGDYEQYF. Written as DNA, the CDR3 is TGTGCCAGCAGTTACTCCAGGGGAGACTACGAGCAGTACTTC.

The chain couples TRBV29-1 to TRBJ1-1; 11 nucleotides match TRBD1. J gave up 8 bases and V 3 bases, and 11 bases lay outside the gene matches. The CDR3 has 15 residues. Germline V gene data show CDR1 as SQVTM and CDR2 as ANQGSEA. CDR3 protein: CSVEPDRGLTIEAFF. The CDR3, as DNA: TGCAGCGTTGAGCCGGACAGGGGGCTCACTATCGAAGCTTTCTTT.

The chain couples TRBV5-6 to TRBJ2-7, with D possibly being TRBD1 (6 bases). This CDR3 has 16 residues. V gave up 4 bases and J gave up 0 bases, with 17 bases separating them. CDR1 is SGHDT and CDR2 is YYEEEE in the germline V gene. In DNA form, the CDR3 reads TGTGCCAGCAGCACTTGGGTAGGACAGAGCTCCTACGAGCAGTACTTC. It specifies CASSTWVGQSSYEQYF.

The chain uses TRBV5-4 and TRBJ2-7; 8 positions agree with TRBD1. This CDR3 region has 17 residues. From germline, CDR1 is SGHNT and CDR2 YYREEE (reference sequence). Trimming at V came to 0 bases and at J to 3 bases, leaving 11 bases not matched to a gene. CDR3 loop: CASSLGGGQGAFYEQYF. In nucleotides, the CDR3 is TGTGCCAGCAGCTTGGGCGGAGGGCAGGGGGCATTCTACGAGCAGTACTTC.

The DNA of the CDR3 is TGCGCCAGCAGCCTGGACTTTAATTCACCCCTCCACTTT. As protein: CASSLDFNSPLHF. This chain connects TRBV5-1 to TRBJ1-6; D not certain. The germline CDR1 and CDR2 sequences are SGHRS and YFSETQ. This CDR3 is built from 13 residues. V was cut by 4 bases and J by 6 bases, with 8 bases left in between.

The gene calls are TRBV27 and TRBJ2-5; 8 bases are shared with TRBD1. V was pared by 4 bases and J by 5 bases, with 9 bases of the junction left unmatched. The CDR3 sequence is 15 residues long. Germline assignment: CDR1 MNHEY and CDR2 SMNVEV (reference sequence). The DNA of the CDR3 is TGTGCCAGCAGTTCCCGACCGACAGGGGTCGAGACCCAGTACTTC. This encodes CASSSRPTGVETQYF.

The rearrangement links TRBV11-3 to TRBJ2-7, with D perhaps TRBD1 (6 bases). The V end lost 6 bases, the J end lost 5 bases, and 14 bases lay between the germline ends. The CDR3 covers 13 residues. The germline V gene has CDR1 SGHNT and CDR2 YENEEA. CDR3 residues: CASSSGVVDEQYF. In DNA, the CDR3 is TGTGCCAGCAGTTCAGGGGTGGTCGACGAGCAGTACTTC.

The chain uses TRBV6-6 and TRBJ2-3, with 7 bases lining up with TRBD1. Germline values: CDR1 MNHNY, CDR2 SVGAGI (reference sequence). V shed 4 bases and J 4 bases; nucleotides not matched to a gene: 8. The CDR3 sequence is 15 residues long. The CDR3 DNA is TGTGCCAGCAGTTCGCTAGGGGGCCGGTCAGATACGCAGTATTTT. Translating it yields CASSSLGGRSDTQYF.

The DNA for the CDR3 is TGTGCCTGGGGGGGTGGGGGAGGCACCGAGCAGTACTTC. Protein product: CAWGGGGGTEQYF. The chain links TRBV30 to TRBJ2-7, with D maybe TRBD2 (6 bases). Germline V gene sequence: CDR1 GTSNPN, CDR2 SVGIG (reference sequence). This CDR3 region has 13 residues. Trimming shortened V by 5 bases and J by 6 bases, and 17 bases separated the two germline ends.

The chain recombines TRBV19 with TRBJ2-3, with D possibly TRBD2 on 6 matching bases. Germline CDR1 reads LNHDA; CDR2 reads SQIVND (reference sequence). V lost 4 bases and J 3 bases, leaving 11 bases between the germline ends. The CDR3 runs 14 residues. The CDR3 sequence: CASSTGRGTDTQYF. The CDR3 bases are TGTGCCAGTAGTACGGGTCGGGGGACAGATACGCAGTATTTT.

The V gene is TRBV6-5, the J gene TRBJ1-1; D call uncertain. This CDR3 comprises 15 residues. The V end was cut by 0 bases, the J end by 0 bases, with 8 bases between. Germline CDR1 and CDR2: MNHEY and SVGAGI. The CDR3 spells CASSYSERVNTEAFF. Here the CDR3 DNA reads TGTGCCAGCAGTTACTCGGAGAGAGTGAACACTGAAGCTTTCTTT.

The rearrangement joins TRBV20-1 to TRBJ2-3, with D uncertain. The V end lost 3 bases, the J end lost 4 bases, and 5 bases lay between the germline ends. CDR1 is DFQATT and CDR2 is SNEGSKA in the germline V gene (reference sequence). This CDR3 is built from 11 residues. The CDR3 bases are TGCAGTGCTAGGGCACCAGATACGCAGTATTTT. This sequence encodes CSARAPDTQYF.

The CDR3 spells CASSFTPSNEKLFF. The CDR3 region has the DNA TGTGCCAGCAGTTTCACACCCAGTAATGAAAAACTGTTTTTT. This chain connects TRBV27 to TRBJ1-4; D not certain. CDR1 is MNHEY, CDR2 SMNVEV, per germline (reference sequence). The CDR3 consists of 14 residues. V lost 3 bases and J lost 4, with 9 bases in between.

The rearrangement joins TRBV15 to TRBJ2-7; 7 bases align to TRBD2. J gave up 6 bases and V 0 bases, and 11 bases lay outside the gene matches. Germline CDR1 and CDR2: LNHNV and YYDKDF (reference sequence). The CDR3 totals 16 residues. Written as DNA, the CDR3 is TGTGCCACCAGCAGAGATCGTTTGGGAGGGATCGGCGAGCAGTACTTC. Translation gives CATSRDRLGGIGEQYF.

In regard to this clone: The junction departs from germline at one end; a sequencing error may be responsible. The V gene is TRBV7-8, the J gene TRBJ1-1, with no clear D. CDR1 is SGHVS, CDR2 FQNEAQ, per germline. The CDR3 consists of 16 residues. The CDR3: CASSLVRGFGNAEAFF. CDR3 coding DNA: TGTGCCAGCAGCTTAGTTCGGGGTTTCGGGAACGCTGAAGCTTTCTTT.

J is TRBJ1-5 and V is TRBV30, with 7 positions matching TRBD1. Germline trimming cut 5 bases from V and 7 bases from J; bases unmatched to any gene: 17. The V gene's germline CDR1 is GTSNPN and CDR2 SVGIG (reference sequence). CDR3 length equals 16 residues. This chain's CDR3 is CAWSPTGSPGGQPQHF. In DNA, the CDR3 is TGTGCCTGGTCTCCAACAGGCTCCCCAGGGGGGCAGCCCCAGCATTTT. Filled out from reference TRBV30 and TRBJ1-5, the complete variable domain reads SQTIHQWPATLVQPVGSPLSLECTVEGTSNPNLYWYRQAAGRGLQLLFYSVGIGQISSEVPQNLSASRPQDRQFILSSKKLLLSDSGFYLCAWSPTGSPGGQPQHFGDGTRLSIL.

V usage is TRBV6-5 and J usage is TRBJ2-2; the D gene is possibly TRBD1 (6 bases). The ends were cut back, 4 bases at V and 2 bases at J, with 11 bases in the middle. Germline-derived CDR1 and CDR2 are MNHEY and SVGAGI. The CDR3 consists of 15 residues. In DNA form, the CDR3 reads TGTGCCAGCAGTTTAAACAGGGCCAACACCGGGGAGCTGTTTTTT. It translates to CASSLNRANTGELFF.

CDR3 in amino acids: CASGTSGIFYEQYF. CDR3 coding DNA: TGTGCCAGCGGTACTAGCGGCATCTTCTACGAGCAGTACTTC. V and J are TRBV11-2 and TRBJ2-7; 8 nucleotides match TRBD2. Unmatched junction bases numbered 9, after V lost 8 bases and J lost 3 bases. Germline CDR1 is SGHAT and CDR2 is FQNNGV. This CDR3 is 14 amino acids long.

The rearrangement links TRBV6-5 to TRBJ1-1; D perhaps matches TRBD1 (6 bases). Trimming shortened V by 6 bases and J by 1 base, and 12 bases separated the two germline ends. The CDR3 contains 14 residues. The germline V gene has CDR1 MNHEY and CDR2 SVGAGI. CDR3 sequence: CASSHQTGNTEAFF. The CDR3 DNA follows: TGTGCCAGCAGCCACCAGACAGGGAACACTGAAGCTTTCTTT.

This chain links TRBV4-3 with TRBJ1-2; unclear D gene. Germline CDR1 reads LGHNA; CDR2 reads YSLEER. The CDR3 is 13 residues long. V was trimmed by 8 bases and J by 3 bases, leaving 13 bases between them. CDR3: CASALDMHYGYTF. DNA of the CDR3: TGCGCCAGCGCTTTAGACATGCACTATGGCTACACCTTC.

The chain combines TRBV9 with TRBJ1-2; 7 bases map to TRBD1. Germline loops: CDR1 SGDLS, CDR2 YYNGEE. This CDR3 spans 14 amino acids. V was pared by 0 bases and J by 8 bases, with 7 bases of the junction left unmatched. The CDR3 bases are TGTGCCAGCAGCGTAGCGATGACAGGGTTCGGCTACACCTTC. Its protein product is CASSVAMTGFGYTF. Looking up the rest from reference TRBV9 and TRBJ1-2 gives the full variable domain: DSGVTQTPKHLITATGQRVTLRCSPRSGDLSVYWYQQSLDQGLQFLIQYYNGEERAKGNILERFSAQQFPDLHSELNLSSLELGDSALYFCASSVAMTGFGYTFGSGTRLTVV.

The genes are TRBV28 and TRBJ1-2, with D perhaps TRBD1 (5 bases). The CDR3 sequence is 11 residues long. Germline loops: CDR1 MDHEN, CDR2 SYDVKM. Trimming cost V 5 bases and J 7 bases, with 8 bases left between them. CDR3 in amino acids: CASSGAGGYTF. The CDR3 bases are TGTGCCAGCAGTGGGGCAGGTGGCTACACCTTC.

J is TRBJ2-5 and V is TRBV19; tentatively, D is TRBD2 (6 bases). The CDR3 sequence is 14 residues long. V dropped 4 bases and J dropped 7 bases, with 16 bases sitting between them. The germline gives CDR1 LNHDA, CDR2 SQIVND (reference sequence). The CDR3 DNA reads TGTGCCAGTAGTACCGACTATGGGGGAGGGACCCAGTACTTC. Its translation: CASSTDYGGGTQYF.

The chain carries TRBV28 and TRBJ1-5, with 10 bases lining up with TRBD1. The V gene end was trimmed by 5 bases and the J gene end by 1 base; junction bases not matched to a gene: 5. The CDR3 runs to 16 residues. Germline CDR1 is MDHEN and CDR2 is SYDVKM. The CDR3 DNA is TGTGCCAGCAGTCTATCGGGACAGGGGAGCAATCAGCCCCAGCATTTT. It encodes CASSLSGQGSNQPQHF.

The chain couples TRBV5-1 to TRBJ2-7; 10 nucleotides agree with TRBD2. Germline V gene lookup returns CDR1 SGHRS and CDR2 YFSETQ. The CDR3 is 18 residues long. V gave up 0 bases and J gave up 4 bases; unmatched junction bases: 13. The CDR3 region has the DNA TGCGCCAGCAGCTTGGTAGCCTTAGGGGCTAGCGGGGGTTACGAGCAGTACTTC. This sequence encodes CASSLVALGASGGYEQYF.

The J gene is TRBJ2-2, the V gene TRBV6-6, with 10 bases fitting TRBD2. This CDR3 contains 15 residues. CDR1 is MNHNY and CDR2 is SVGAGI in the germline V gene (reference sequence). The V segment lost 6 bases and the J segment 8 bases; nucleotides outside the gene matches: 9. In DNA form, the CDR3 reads TGTGCCAGCAGCCCCAGACTAGCGGGTCTGGGGGAGCTGTTTTTT. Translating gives CASSPRLAGLGELFF.

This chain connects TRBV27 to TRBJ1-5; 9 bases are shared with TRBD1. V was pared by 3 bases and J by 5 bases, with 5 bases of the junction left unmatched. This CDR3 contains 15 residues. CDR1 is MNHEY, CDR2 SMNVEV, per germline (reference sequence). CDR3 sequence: CASSFRGQGDQPQHF. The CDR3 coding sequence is TGTGCCAGCAGTTTCAGGGGACAGGGAGATCAGCCCCAGCATTTT.

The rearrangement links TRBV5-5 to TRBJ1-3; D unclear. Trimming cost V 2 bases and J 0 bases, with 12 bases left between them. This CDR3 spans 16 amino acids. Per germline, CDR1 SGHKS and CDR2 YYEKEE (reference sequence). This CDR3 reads CASSFSPVLSGNTIYF. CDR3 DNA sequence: TGTGCCAGCAGCTTCTCCCCCGTTCTCTCTGGAAACACCATATATTTT.